The sequence of this TCR beta chain was determined in a study of blood T cell repertoires in COVID-19. Assay: immunoSEQ multiplex PCR; the TCRdb copy retains only in-frame clones and omits some. Of hundreds of thousands of clones listed, approximately 90% are singletons. Per germline, CDR1 LNHNV and CDR2 YYDKDF (reference sequence). V gave up 9 bases and J gave up 2 bases; unmatched junction bases: 13. The CDR3 contains 16 residues. The genes are TRBV15 and TRBJ2-1; 7 bases fit TRBD1. The specimen sequenced was PBMCs or T cells enriched from blood (not recorded which). The TCR was taken from a woman aged 60-75 years in a cohort exposed to, infected with or recovered from COVID-19 (not recorded which). As DNA, the CDR3 is TGTGCCACTGCTGAGAGGGGGCCGGCTACCTACAATGAGCAGTTCTTC. This translates into CATAERGPATYNEQFF.